Each of the 13 T cell receptor beta chains below was sequenced from the same sample in a study of regulatory T cells in long-lasting Graves disease. Time point of the sample: newly diagnosed GD, antithyroid drugs for less than 3 months. Making the TCR library involved RNA that had been extracted from PBMCs. Arm-PCR of CDR3 regions and iRepertoire HTBI primers were the basis on which TCR beta libraries were built. Using its own MiXCR run on the multiplex PCR reads, TCRdb lists one record per CDR3 protein. The profile shows approximately 540,000 distinct CDR3 sequences, approximately 12% of them singletons. The same data also contributed to another study, on T cells in Graves' hyperthyroidism and ophthalmopathy.

This sample comprised peripheral blood mononuclear cells (PBMCs), obtained at new diagnosis, from a patient treated with antithyroid drugs. The receptors shown here come from a woman under 40 with Graves disease.

The J gene is TRBJ1-1, the V gene TRBV27; a weak D match, TRBD1 (5 bases). CDR3 size: 13 residues. The V gene's germline CDR1 is MNHEY and CDR2 SMNVEV (reference sequence). Trimming left V 3 bases short and J 6 bases short, with 11 bases between. The CDR3 here is CASSFGGLAEAFF. CDR3 nucleotide sequence: TGTGCCAGCAGTTTCGGGGGGTTGGCTGAAGCTTTCTTT.

Ten or more counts support this clonotype. The rearrangement uses TRBV19 and TRBJ2-7; tentative D call: TRBD1 (6 bases). CDR1 LNHDA and CDR2 SQIVND come from the germline V gene (reference sequence). The CDR3 has 14 amino acids. With 3 bases removed from V and 2 bases from J, the gap between germline ends came to 11 bases. CDR3 nucleotides: TGTGCCAGTAGTATCAGGGGTGGGACCTACGAGCAGTACTTC. This sequence encodes CASSIRGGTYEQYF.

This clonotype was detected ten times or more. V is TRBV28 and J is TRBJ2-4; no firm D call. This CDR3 contains 18 residues. The germline V and J ends were trimmed by 3 bases and 1 base, with 19 bases remaining between them. Germline CDR1 MDHEN, CDR2 SYDVKM. CDR3 bases: TGTGCCAGCAGTTTCGTGGCTGTTGGGGTGGGGGCCAAAAACATTCAGTACTTC. This translates into CASSFVAVGVGAKNIQYF.

This clonotype appeared a single time. The V call is TRBV18, the J call TRBJ2-7; 9 nucleotides agree with TRBD2. CDR1 KGHSH and CDR2 LQKENI come from the germline V gene. Trimming at V came to 4 bases and at J to 4 bases, leaving 8 bases not matched to a gene. CDR3 length equals 15 residues. CDR3 sequence reads: CASSRGTSPLYEQYF. The CDR3 DNA is TGTGCCAGCTCACGTGGGACTAGCCCCCTTTACGAGCAGTACTTC.

This clonotype has at least ten counts. The chain combines TRBV7-2 with TRBJ2-5; D unclear. Trimming took 8 bases from V and 4 from J, leaving 20 bases between them. The length of the CDR3 is 15 residues. CDR1 is SGHTA, CDR2 FQGNSA, per germline. The CDR3 bases are TGTGCCAGCGGAAAAGAACCGGGCAGTAGAGAGACCCAGTACTTC. Its protein is CASGKEPGSRETQYF.

In regard to this clonotype: It may be a read error: a sequence one base away is much more abundant. The rearrangement uses TRBV7-6 and TRBJ1-6; the match to TRBD1 covers 11 bases. Trimming at V came to 6 bases and at J to 8 bases, leaving 15 bases not matched to a gene. CDR1 is SGHVS, CDR2 FNYEAQ, per germline. This CDR3 contains 18 residues. CDR3 sequence reads: CASSLRTGGVSDDSPLHF. CDR3 sequence (DNA): TGTGCCAGCAGTTTACGGACAGGGGGCGTAAGTGATGATTCACCCCTCCACTTT.

This clonotype was seen repeatedly, ten times or more. V usage is TRBV28 and J usage is TRBJ1-5; D possibly corresponds to TRBD1 (6 bases). Germline V gives CDR1 MDHEN, CDR2 SYDVKM. This CDR3 has 16 amino acids. Trimming removed 6 bases from V and 0 bases from J, with 15 bases in between. The CDR3 DNA sequence: TGTGCCAGCAGGAGCCTTAGGGACATTAGCAATCAGCCCCAGCATTTT. This codes for CASRSLRDISNQPQHF.

Remarks on this clonotype: A much larger clone lies one base from this, so it may be a read error. The chain uses TRBV18 and TRBJ2-2; 12 positions match TRBD2. The CDR3 covers 16 residues. CDR1 is KGHSH and CDR2 is LQKENI in the germline V gene. The CDR3 sequence: CASSPRLAGGTGGLFF. Here the CDR3 DNA reads TGTGCCAGCTCACCTCGCCTAGCGGGAGGGACCGGGGGGCTGTTTTTT.

This clonotype was seen at least ten times. The J gene is TRBJ2-7, the V gene TRBV7-9, with 8 bases identical to TRBD2. The V segment lost 4 bases and the J segment 4 bases; nucleotides outside the gene matches: 12. Germline CDR1 reads SEHNR; CDR2 reads FQNEAQ (reference sequence). CDR3 length equals 16 residues. CDR3 in amino acids: CASSSPREGNLYEQYF. For the CDR3, the DNA is TGTGCCAGCAGCTCCCCTCGGGAGGGCAACCTGTACGAGCAGTACTTC.

The chain recombines TRBV7-9 with TRBJ2-1; TRBD1 aligns across 9 bases. The CDR3 covers 15 residues. Per germline, CDR1 SEHNR and CDR2 FQNEAQ (reference sequence). V shed 6 bases and J 9 bases; nucleotides not matched to a gene: 12. The CDR3 is CASSSPGQGLGEQFF. CDR3 DNA: TGTGCCAGCAGTTCACCGGGACAGGGCTTGGGTGAGCAGTTCTTC.

This clonotype was seen ten or more times. The rearrangement links TRBV7-9 to TRBJ2-1, with 14 bases matching TRBD2. V trimming: 0 bases; J trimming: 1 base; junction bases outside the gene matches: 5. This CDR3 contains 19 residues. The germline CDR1 and CDR2 sequences are SEHNR and FQNEAQ (reference sequence). The CDR3 region is CASSLAGTSGSFSYNEQFF. Written as DNA, the CDR3 is TGTGCCAGCAGCTTAGCCGGGACTAGCGGGAGTTTTTCCTACAATGAGCAGTTCTTC.

This clonotype was seen repeatedly, ten times or more. The V gene is TRBV7-9, the J gene TRBJ2-1; 7 bases align to TRBD2. CDR1 is SEHNR and CDR2 is FQNEAQ in the germline V gene (reference sequence). The CDR3 extends over 17 amino acids. The V and J ends lost 5 bases and 1 base, in that order; junction bases with no gene match: 11. CDR3 protein: CASSAPGRERSYNEQFF. CDR3 nucleotide sequence: TGTGCCAGCAGCGCCCCGGGGAGGGAGAGGTCCTACAATGAGCAGTTCTTC.

In this sample, this clonotype turned up a few times. V and J are TRBV20-1 and TRBJ2-1; 10 bases line up with TRBD1. CDR1 and CDR2 (germline): DFQATT, SNEGSKA (reference sequence). The CDR3 extends over 15 amino acids. The trim removed 6 bases at V and 2 bases at J, leaving 7 bases unmatched. Here the CDR3 reads CSALTGGRTYNEQFF. CDR3 in DNA: TGCAGTGCCCTGACAGGGGGCCGGACCTACAATGAGCAGTTCTTC.